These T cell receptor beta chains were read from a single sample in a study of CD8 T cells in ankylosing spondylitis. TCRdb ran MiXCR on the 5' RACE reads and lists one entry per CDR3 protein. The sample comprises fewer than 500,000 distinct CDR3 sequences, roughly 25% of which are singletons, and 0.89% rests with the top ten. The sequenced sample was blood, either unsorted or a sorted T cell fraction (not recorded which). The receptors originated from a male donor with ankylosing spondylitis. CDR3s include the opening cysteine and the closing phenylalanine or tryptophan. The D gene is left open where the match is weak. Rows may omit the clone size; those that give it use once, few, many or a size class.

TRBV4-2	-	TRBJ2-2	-	TGTGCCAGCAGCCAATCCCCGGCGCTAGCAGAGAACACCGGGGAGCTGTTTTTT	CASSQSPALAENTGELFF
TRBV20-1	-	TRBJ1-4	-	TGCAGTGCTAGACAGGGTTGGAATGAAAAACTGTTTTTT	CSARQGWNEKLFF
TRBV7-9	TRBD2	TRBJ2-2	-	TGTGCCAGCTCACTAGCGGGACCCCCCGGGGAGCTGTTTTTT	CASSLAGPPGELFF
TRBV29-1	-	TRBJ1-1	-	TGCAGCGTTGAAACGGACGTGGCTTTCTTT	CSVETDVAFF
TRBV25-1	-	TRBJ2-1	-	TGTGCCAGCACCCCGACTAGTCCAGCCTACAATGAGCAGTTCTTC	CASTPTSPAYNEQFF
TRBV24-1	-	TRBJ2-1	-	TGTGCCACCAGTGATCCAGAGCGGGAGCAGTTCTTC	CATSDPEREQFF
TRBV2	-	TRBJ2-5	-	TGTGCCAGCAGTGTTGTACAAGAGACCCAGTACTTC	CASSVVQETQYF
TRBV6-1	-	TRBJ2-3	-	TGTGCCAGCAGTGAACCATCCCGGGCGAGTACAGATACGCAGTATTTT	CASSEPSRASTDTQYF
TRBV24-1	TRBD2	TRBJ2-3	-	TGTGCCACCAGTGATTCCCGGACTAGCGAAACTAGCACAGATACGCAGTATTTT	CATSDSRTSETSTDTQYF
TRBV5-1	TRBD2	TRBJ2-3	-	TGCGCCAGCAGCTTTGTCGGGACTAGTTCCGATACGCAGTATTTT	CASSFVGTSSDTQYF
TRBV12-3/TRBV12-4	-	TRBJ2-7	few	TGTGCCAGCAGTTTTTTCCGAGCCCCTGGCATCCACGAGCAGTACTTC	CASSFFRAPGIHEQYF
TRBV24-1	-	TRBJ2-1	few	TGTGCCACCAGTGTTGGTAGGCTAATCGATGAGCAGTTCTTC	CATSVGRLIDEQFF
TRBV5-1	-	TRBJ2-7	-	TGCGCCAGCAGCTTCTCCGGGGACTCCTACGAGCAGTACTTC	CASSFSGDSYEQYF
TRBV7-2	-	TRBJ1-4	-	TGTGCCAGCAGCTTAGACGGAGTCTCGGATGAAAAACTGTTTTTT	CASSLDGVSDEKLFF
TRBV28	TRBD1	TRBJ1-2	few	TGTGCCAGCACCCTGGGGACAGGGGGCGCCCATGGCTACACCTTC	CASTLGTGGAHGYTF
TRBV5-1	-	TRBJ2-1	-	TGCGCCACCTCACCAGACTCCTACAATGAGCAGTTCTTC	CATSPDSYNEQFF
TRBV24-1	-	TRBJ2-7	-	TGTGCCACCAGTGATGACAAGGGGGGAGAGCAGTACTTC	CATSDDKGGEQYF
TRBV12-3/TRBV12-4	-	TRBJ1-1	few	TGTGCCAGCAGTGAGGGACGGGCAGACACTGAAGCTTTCTTT	CASSEGRADTEAFF
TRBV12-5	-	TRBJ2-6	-	TGTGCTAGTGGTTTGTGGGGCGCCTCCGTGAGCTCTGGGGCCAACGTCCTGACTTTC	CASGLWGASVSSGANVLTF
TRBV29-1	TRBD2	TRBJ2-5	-	TGCAGCGTCGGGACTAGCGGACTCTTCCAAGAGACCCAGTACTTC	CSVGTSGLFQETQYF
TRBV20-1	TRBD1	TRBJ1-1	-	TGCAGTGCTAGAGGGGACAGGTTGGGCACTGAAGCTTTCTTT	CSARGDRLGTEAFF
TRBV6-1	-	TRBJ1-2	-	TGTGCCAGCAGACCCACACGGACCTATGGCTACACCTTC	CASRPTRTYGYTF
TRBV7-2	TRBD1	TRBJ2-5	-	TGTGCCAGCAGCCCTAGGGACAGGGGGGTCGAGACCCAGTACTTC	CASSPRDRGVETQYF
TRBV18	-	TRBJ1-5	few	TGTGCCAGCTCACCGTCTGGGGAAAATCAGCCCCAGCATTTT	CASSPSGENQPQHF
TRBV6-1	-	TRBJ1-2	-	TGTGCCAGCAGTGTCCGGGGGGGGTCTAACTATGGCTACACCTTC	CASSVRGGSNYGYTF
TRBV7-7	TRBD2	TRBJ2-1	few	TGTGCCAGCAGCGCAACACTAGCGGGAGTGTACAATGAGCAGTTCTTC	CASSATLAGVYNEQFF
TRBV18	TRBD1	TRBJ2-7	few	TGTGCCAGCTCACCACAGGGGGCGCGGGAGCAGTACTTC	CASSPQGAREQYF
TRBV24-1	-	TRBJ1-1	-	TGTGCCACCAGTGATTTGCAGGGTAGGGCTTTCTTT	CATSDLQGRAFF
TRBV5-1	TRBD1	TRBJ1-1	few	TGCGCCAGCAGCTTGGCCAGGGACAGCATGAACACTGAAGCTTTCTTT	CASSLARDSMNTEAFF